The clone carrying this T cell receptor beta chain was seen many times. Its antigen is currently unknown. The record originates from a study of CD8+CD57+ T cells in acquired aplastic anemia. Across the study: Each DNA sample taken from sorted CD4+ and CD8+ cells came to about 3.2 ug on average. As sequenced from healthy donors, CD4+ cells averaged around 10 million reads.

Study conclusions and caveats: There were some 27 CD8+ CDR3 sequences that occurred in both patients and controls. Researchers reported that CD8+ Simpson's diversity was not significantly different in patients versus controls.

Looked up from germline, CDR1 is MNHNS and CDR2 is SASEGT. This CDR3 region has 13 residues. The V and J ends lost 8 bases and 7 bases respectively, with 18 bases between them. The TCR beta profiling, which covered VDJ combination and CDR3 sequence, was carried out using genomic DNA as the template. TCRdb used MiXCR to reprocess the reads, holding one entry per CDR3 protein. The repertoire holds around 140,000 distinct CDR3 sequences, with 41% as singletons. The sample taken for sequencing was sorted CD4+, CD8+, or CD8+CD57+ T cells (not recorded which) from PBMCs. The chain recombines TRBV6-1 with TRBJ2-7; D tentatively fits TRBD1 or TRBD2 (5 bases each). The receptor was isolated from a human donor in good health, serving as a control. As DNA, the CDR3 is TGTGCCAGCGATGGGGGAGACTATGGAGAGCAGTACTTC. Amino acids: CASDGGDYGEQYF.